This T cell receptor beta chain stems from a study of radiation and T cells in renal cell carcinoma. General study results and limits: Baseline intratumoral clonotype presence is unknown without pretreatment biopsies.

The table lists this clone with a few counts. Antigen unknown. As to time point: blood 4 weeks post-SBRT, at nephrectomy. Documented treatment: 15 Gy SBRT to primary tumor, nephrectomy 4 weeks later. Nephrectomy followed 15 Gy stereotactic body radiation by 4 weeks. The tumor was a clear cell renal cell carcinoma. Assay: immunoSEQ multiplex PCR; the TCRdb copy retains only in-frame clones and omits some. The table lists about 150,000 clones, approximately 86% of them singletons. This CDR3 has 14 amino acids. J gave up 3 bases and V 5 bases, and 6 bases lay outside the gene matches. The germline V gene encodes CDR1 SEHNR and CDR2 FQNEAQ (reference sequence).

The clonotype originates from a woman aged 45-65 years with renal cell carcinoma. The chain joins TRBV7-9 to TRBJ1-1; 7 positions agree with TRBD1. Sample: blood, taken from a patient whose treatment included radiotherapy and nephrectomy. CDR3 DNA: TGTGCCAGCAGCCAAGAGCAGGGGGACACTGAAGCTTTCTTT. Its protein is CASSQEQGDTEAFF.